The clone carrying this TCR beta chain has ten or more counts. Its antigen is undetermined. The data belong to a study of T-cell memory formation after mild COVID-19. TCRdb analysed the 5' RACE reads with MiXCR anew, one entry per CDR3 protein. The sample lists some 290,000 distinct CDR3 sequences, roughly 17% occurring once. CDR3 length: 14 amino acids. CDR1 is MGHRA, CDR2 YSYEKL, per germline. The junction had 0 bases not matched to a gene; V was cut back by 5 bases and J by 2 bases. Whole-study findings and limits: Nothing confirmed that second-wave clones peaking on day 37 were specific for SARS-CoV-2. Pre-infection memory held some responding clones, suggesting pre-existing cross-reactive T cells responded. Contracting CD4+ clones lay largely in CM and EM, with CD8+ ones residing in EMRA.

Sequencing used PBMCs or a T cell subset sorted from them (not recorded which). The TCR originated in a man aged 18 to 30 who had mild COVID-19 (a few samples of this study predate the infection). Cell type and time point are not known. This sequence joins TRBV4-1 and TRBJ2-6; 7 bases map to TRBD1. The CDR3 reads CASSDRAGANVLTF. The CDR3 nucleotides read TGCGCCAGCAGCGACAGGGCTGGGGCCAACGTCCTGACTTTC.